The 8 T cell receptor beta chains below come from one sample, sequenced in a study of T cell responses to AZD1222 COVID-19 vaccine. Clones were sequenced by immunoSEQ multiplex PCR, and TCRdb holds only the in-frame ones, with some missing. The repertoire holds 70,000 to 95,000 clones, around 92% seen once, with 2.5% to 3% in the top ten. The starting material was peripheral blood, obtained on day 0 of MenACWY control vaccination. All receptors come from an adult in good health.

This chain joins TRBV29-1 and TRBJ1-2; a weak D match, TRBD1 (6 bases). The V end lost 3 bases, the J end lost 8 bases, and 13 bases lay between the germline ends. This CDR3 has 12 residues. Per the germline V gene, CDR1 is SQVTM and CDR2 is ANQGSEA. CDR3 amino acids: CSVEGALRGYTF. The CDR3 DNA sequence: TGCAGCGTTGAGGGGGCGCTAAGGGGCTACACCTTC.

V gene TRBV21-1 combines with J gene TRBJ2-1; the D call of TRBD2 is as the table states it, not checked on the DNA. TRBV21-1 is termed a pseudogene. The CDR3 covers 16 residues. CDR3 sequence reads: CASSKEGGGAHNEQFF. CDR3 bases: TGTGCCAGCAGCAAAGAGGGCGGGGGGGCCCACAATGAGCAGTTCTTC.

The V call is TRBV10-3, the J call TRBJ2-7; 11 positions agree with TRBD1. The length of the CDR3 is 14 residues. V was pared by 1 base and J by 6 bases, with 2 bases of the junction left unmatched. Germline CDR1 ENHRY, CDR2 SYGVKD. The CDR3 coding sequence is TGTGCCATCAGTGAGTTGGGACAGGGGGGCGAGCAGTACTTC. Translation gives CAISELGQGGEQYF.

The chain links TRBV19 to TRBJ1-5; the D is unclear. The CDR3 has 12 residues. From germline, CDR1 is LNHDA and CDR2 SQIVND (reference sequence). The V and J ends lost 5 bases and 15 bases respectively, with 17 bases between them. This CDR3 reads CASSAGRAPLHF. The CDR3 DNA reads TGTGCCAGTAGTGCGGGTCGGGCACCGCTGCATTTT.

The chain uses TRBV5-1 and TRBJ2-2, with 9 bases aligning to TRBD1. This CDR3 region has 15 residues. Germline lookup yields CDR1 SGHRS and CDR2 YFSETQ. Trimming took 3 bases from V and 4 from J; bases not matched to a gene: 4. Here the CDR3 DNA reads TGCGCCAGCAGCTGGGACAGGGTGAGCACCGGGGAGCTGTTTTTT. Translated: CASSWDRVSTGELFF. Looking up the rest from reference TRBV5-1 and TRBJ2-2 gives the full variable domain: KAGVTQTPRYLIKTRGQQVTLSCSPISGHRSVSWYQQTPGQGLQFLFEYFSETQRNKGNFPGRFSGRQFSNSRSEMNVSTLELGDSALYLCASSWDRVSTGELFFGEGSRLTVL.

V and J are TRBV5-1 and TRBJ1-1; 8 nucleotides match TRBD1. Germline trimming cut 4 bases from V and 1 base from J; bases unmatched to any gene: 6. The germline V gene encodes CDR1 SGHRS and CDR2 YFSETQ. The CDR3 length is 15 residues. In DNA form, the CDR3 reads TGCGCCAGCAGCGCCTCCGGGACAGGGAACACTGAAGCTTTCTTT. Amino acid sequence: CASSASGTGNTEAFF.

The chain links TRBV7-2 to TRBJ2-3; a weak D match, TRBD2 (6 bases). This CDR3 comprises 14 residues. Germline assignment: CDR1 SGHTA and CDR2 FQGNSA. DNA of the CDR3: TGTGCAGAGGGTGGCGCTAGCGGCACAGATACGCAGTATTTT. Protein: CAEGGASGTDTQYF.

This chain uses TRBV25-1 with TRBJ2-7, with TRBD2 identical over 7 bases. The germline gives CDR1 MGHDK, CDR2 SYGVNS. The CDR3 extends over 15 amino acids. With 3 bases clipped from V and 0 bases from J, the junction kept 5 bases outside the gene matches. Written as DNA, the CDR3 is TGTGCCAGCAGTGACGGGGGGATAAGCTCCTACGAGCAGTACTTC. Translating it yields CASSDGGISSYEQYF.